Shown below are 10 T cell receptor beta chains from a single sample sequenced in a study of blood T cell repertoires in COVID-19. Produced via immunoSEQ multiplex PCR; TCRdb's table is partial and in-frame only. The table has 130,000 to 150,000 clones, approximately 78% seen once. The sample comprised peripheral blood. The source is a human donor with acute or convalescent COVID-19. The donor label of this sample is uncertain.

The rearrangement uses TRBV2 and TRBJ1-2; D is perhaps TRBD1 (6 bases). The V gene's germline CDR1 is SNHLY and CDR2 FYNNEI. The CDR3 is 13 residues long. The V end was cut by 5 bases, the J end by 4 bases, with 11 bases between. Written as DNA, the CDR3 is TGTGCCAGCAGTCAGGACAGCTTCTATGGCTACACCTTC. Amino acids: CASSQDSFYGYTF.

V and J are TRBV19 and TRBJ2-2; perhaps TRBD1 as D (5 bases). CDR1 and CDR2 (germline): LNHDA, SQIVND (reference sequence). V shed 5 bases and J shed 6 bases, with 16 bases lying between them. This CDR3 has 15 amino acids. CDR3 region: CASSVQHEGAGELFF. The CDR3 DNA is TGTGCCAGTAGTGTCCAACATGAAGGGGCCGGGGAGCTGTTTTTT.

The chain uses TRBV7-2 and TRBJ2-7; TRBD2 aligns across 8 bases. The CDR3 length is 15 residues. Trimming at V came to 5 bases and at J to 4 bases, leaving 10 bases not matched to a gene. CDR1 is SGHTA, CDR2 FQGNSA, per germline. The CDR3 region is CASSPAAGGAYEQYF. The CDR3 nucleotides read TGTGCCAGCAGCCCGGCGGCGGGGGGAGCATACGAGCAGTACTTC.

This sequence joins TRBV9 and TRBJ1-5; D gene uncertain. CDR1 is SGDLS, CDR2 YYNGEE, per germline. Trimming took off 0 bases at V and 3 bases at J, with 7 bases between the two ends. The CDR3 runs 14 residues. The CDR3 bases are TGTGCCAGCAGCGTAGTTGGAGACAATCAGCCCCAGCATTTT. It encodes CASSVVGDNQPQHF.

The chain uses TRBV6-5 and TRBJ1-5; D is uncertain. Germline V gene sequence: CDR1 MNHEY, CDR2 SVGAGI. The CDR3 spans 15 residues. V dropped 6 bases and J dropped 3 bases, with 15 bases sitting between them. The CDR3 region has the DNA TGTGCCAGCAGGGCGACGGGGTCTAACAATCAGCCCCAGCATTTT. It is translated as CASRATGSNNQPQHF.

This rearrangement joins TRBV30 to TRBJ1-2; the D gene is possibly TRBD1 (5 bases). Germline CDR1 reads GTSNPN; CDR2 reads SVGIG (reference sequence). This CDR3 is 13 amino acids long. Trimming took off 7 bases at V and 8 bases at J, with 20 bases between the two ends. The CDR3 bases are TGTGCCTCCGACCGCTTGCAGGGTCGAGGCTACACCTTC. Protein: CASDRLQGRGYTF.

This chain uses TRBV9 with TRBJ1-5; 8 bases map to TRBD1. After removal of 0 bases from V and 6 bases from J, the junction contained 2 bases not matched to a gene. This CDR3 has 14 residues. Germline values: CDR1 SGDLS, CDR2 YYNGEE. CDR3 DNA sequence: TGTGCCAGCAGCGTAGGACAGGGGACTCAGCCCCAGCATTTT. Translation: CASSVGQGTQPQHF.

The chain has TRBV7-3 and TRBJ2-7, with D possibly TRBD2 on 6 matching bases. CDR1 is SGHTA and CDR2 is FQGTGA in the germline V gene. The V and J ends lost 0 bases and 2 bases respectively, with 11 bases between them. The CDR3 consists of 15 residues. For the CDR3, the DNA is TGTGCCAGCAGCTTAACGTCTGGACTAACCTACGAGCAGTACTTC. Translation: CASSLTSGLTYEQYF. The entire variable domain, with the rest obtained from reference TRBV7-3 and TRBJ2-7, is as follows: GAGVSQTPSNKVTEKGKYVELRCDPISGHTALYWYRQSLGQGPEFLIYFQGTGAADDSGLPNDRFFAVRPEGSVSTLKIQRTERGDSAVYLCASSLTSGLTYEQYFGPGTRLTVT.

The genes are TRBV5-1 and TRBJ2-5, with TRBD1 identical over 10 bases. The CDR3 extends over 18 amino acids. V trimming: 0 bases; J trimming: 5 bases; junction bases outside the gene matches: 13. Per the germline V gene, CDR1 is SGHRS and CDR2 is YFSETQ. In nucleotides, the CDR3 is TGCGCCAGCAGCTTGGGGGCCACCGGGACAGGGGAGAGGGAGACCCAGTACTTC. Protein sequence: CASSLGATGTGERETQYF.

The chain uses TRBV18 and TRBJ1-4; no reliable D call. CDR1 and CDR2 (germline): KGHSH, LQKENI. V gave up 3 bases and J gave up 1 base, with 6 bases separating them. The CDR3 consists of 14 residues. CDR3 DNA: TGTGCCAGCTCACCCCTAGGAACTAATGAAAAACTGTTTTTT. It yields the protein CASSPLGTNEKLFF.